This T cell receptor beta chain was obtained from a study of control samples from healthy donors and cancer patients. The CDR3 length is 19 residues. Germline V gene sequence: CDR1 KGHDR, CDR2 SFDVKD. Trimming left V 2 bases short and J 1 base short, with 20 bases between. TCRdb's table, derived via immunoSEQ multiplex PCR, lists solely in-frame clones and lacks some. The repertoire holds about 190,000 clones, around 93% seen once, with less than 2% in the top ten. The sequencing sample was made of blood. The chain carries TRBV24-1 and TRBJ2-4; no clear D. The clonotype was recovered from a man aged 30-40 years in good health. CDR3 in amino acids: CATSDWNGIPLGAKNIQYF. The CDR3 DNA is TGTGCCACCAGTGATTGGAATGGGATACCCTTAGGGGCCAAAAACATTCAGTACTTC.